This entry features one T cell receptor beta chain sequence. The data belong to a study of blood T cell repertoires in COVID-19. Overall study context: Spain, Italy and the United States supplied samples that represented acute and convalescent COVID-19. Sources were T cells, B-cell-depleted T cells, or PBMCs; the material itself was cDNA or gDNA.

Per the study methods: For nucleated cells, counts were estimated from reference gene primer amplification. Using immunoSEQ multiplex PCR, the repertoire was profiled, and TCRdb retains in-frame clones only, with some absent. The DNA was the basis for D and trimming; V, J and clone size are from that table. Of around 300,000 clones in the sample, 70% to 90% are singletons; the top ten hold over 3.5%. CDR1 LGHNA and CDR2 YNFKEQ come from the germline V gene. The CDR3 is 18 residues long. V lost 1 base and J lost 4; bases outside the gene matches: 14. The material sequenced was peripheral blood. The sequence came from a woman aged 45 to 65 with active or convalescent COVID-19. The chain carries TRBV4-2 and TRBJ2-3, with 7 bases fitting TRBD2. The CDR3 protein is CASSQALSNGGRPDTQYF. The DNA of the CDR3 is TGTGCCAGCAGCCAAGCCCTGTCGAACGGCGGGAGACCAGATACGCAGTATTTT.